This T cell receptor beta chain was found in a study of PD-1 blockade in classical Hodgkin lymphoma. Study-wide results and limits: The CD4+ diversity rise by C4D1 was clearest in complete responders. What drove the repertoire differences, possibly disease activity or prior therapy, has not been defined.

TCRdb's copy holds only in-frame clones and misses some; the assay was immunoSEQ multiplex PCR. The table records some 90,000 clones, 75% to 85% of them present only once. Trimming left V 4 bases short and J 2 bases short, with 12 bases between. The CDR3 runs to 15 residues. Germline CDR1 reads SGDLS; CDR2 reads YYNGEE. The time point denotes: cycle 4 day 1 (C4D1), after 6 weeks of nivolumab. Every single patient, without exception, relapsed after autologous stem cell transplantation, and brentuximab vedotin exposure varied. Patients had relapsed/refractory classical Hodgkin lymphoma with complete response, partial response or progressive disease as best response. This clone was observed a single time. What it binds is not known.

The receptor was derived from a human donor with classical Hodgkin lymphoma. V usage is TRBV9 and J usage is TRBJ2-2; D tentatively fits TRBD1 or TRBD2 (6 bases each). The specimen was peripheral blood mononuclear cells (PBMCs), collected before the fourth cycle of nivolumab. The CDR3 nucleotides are TGTGCCAGCAGCCTCACAGGGACTAACACCGGGGAGCTGTTTTTT. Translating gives CASSLTGTNTGELFF.